This passage covers 27 T cell receptor beta chains from one sample sequenced in a study of chemoradiotherapy in HPV16-positive cancers. The table came from immunoSEQ multiplex PCR; TCRdb's copy has only in-frame clones and leaves some out. The sample lists about 66,000 clones, about 88% occurring once. Source: blood, taken from a patient who underwent chemoradiotherapy. The receptors originated from a human donor with HPV-associated anogenital cancer.

The chain uses TRBV7-9 and TRBJ2-1; perhaps TRBD2 as D (6 bases). The length of the CDR3 is 14 residues. Deletions cut 3 bases from V and 7 bases from J, with 13 bases between. In germline, CDR1 is SEHNR, CDR2 FQNEAQ (reference sequence). CDR3 region: CASSFSTRGNEQFF. The CDR3 DNA reads as TGTGCCAGCAGCTTCAGTACTCGGGGGAATGAGCAGTTCTTC. Supplemented by reference TRBV7-9 and TRBJ2-1, the full variable domain reads DTGVSQNPRHKITKRGQNVTFRCDPISEHNRLYWYRQTLGQGPEFLTYFQNEAQLEKSRLLSDRFSAERPKGSFSTLEIQRTEQGDSAMYLCASSFSTRGNEQFFGPGTRLTVL.

The genes are TRBV5-4 and TRBJ2-1; 12 bases align to TRBD1. CDR3 length: 15 residues. The V gene's germline CDR1 is SGHNT and CDR2 YYREEE (reference sequence). The V segment lost 4 bases and the J segment 7 bases; nucleotides outside the gene matches: 6. CDR3 in amino acids: CASSPRDRGRNEQFF. DNA of the CDR3: TGTGCCAGCAGCCCCCGGGACAGGGGGCGGAATGAGCAGTTCTTC.

J is TRBJ2-1 and V is TRBV7-2, with D unresolved. Between the trimmed V and J ends, which lost 5 bases and 3 bases, there was a span of 14 bases. Germline V lookup: CDR1 SGHTA, CDR2 FQGNSA. The length of the CDR3 is 15 residues. This CDR3 reads CASSDTGKLYNEQFF. The CDR3 nucleotides read TGTGCCAGCAGCGATACTGGGAAACTCTACAATGAGCAGTTCTTC.

The V and J genes are TRBV9 and TRBJ2-3, with TRBD2 identical over 8 bases. The CDR3 is 16 residues long. V lost 1 base, J lost 4 bases, and 8 bases stayed unmatched. Germline CDR1 reads SGDLS; CDR2 reads YYNGEE. The DNA of the CDR3 is TGTGCCAGCAGCGTAACGGCGGGAGGTGCTCCAGATACGCAGTATTTT. This codes for CASSVTAGGAPDTQYF.

This clone turned up a few times. V usage is TRBV6-1 and J usage is TRBJ2-7; D might be TRBD1 (5 bases). Trimming took 6 bases from V and 4 from J, leaving 10 bases between them. Germline loops: CDR1 MNHNS, CDR2 SASEGT. There are 12 residues in the CDR3. The CDR3 bases are TGTGCCAGCAGGGGCTGGACATACGAGCAGTACTTC. It specifies CASRGWTYEQYF.

In its sample, this clone ranks as large. V is TRBV10-3 and J is TRBJ1-4; TRBD1 aligns across 7 bases. J lost 5 bases, V lost 4 bases, and 1 base had no gene match. Germline values: CDR1 ENHRY, CDR2 SYGVKD. This CDR3 is 13 amino acids long. The CDR3 coding sequence is TGTGCCATCAGTGGAGGGGGCAATGAAAAACTGTTTTTT. Amino acid sequence: CAISGGGNEKLFF.

With respect to this clone: At the DNA level, this CDR3 is encoded by other sequences in the same sample as well. This chain connects TRBV11-2 to TRBJ2-7; no clear D. Germline CDR1 and CDR2: SGHAT and FQNNGV. V lost 1 base to trimming and J lost 3 bases, with 4 bases between them. The CDR3 sequence is 12 residues long. The CDR3: CASSLVGYEQYF. Here the CDR3 DNA reads TGTGCCAGCAGCTTAGTCGGCTACGAGCAGTACTTC.

The rearrangement links TRBV9 to TRBJ1-2, with unresolved D. The CDR3 has 12 amino acids. The V gene lost 0 bases and the J gene lost 8 bases, with 8 bases spanning the gap. The germline V gene encodes CDR1 SGDLS and CDR2 YYNGEE. CDR3: CASSVGKRGYTF. CDR3 bases: TGTGCCAGCAGCGTAGGAAAAAGGGGCTACACCTTC.

The V and J genes are TRBV6-6 and TRBJ1-1, with 7 bases matching TRBD1. V shed 5 bases, J shed 0 bases, and the junction held 3 bases outside the gene matches. The V gene's germline CDR1 is MNHNY and CDR2 SVGAGI (reference sequence). The CDR3 contains 14 residues. The CDR3 bases are TGTGCCAGCAGTAAGGGGGCACTGAACACTGAAGCTTTCTTT. It translates to CASSKGALNTEAFF.

V usage is TRBV7-2 and J usage is TRBJ2-3; D is ambiguous. This CDR3 has 11 residues. V was clipped by 4 bases and J by 7 bases, with 6 bases between them. Germline lookup yields CDR1 SGHTA and CDR2 FQGNSA. In DNA, the CDR3 is TGTGCCAGCAGCTACAGCTATACGCAGTATTTT. Amino acids: CASSYSYTQYF.

V and J are TRBV28 and TRBJ1-1, with D possibly TRBD1 on 6 matching bases. V lost 3 bases to trimming and J lost 1 base, with 21 bases between them. Germline V gene lookup returns CDR1 MDHEN and CDR2 SYDVKM. This CDR3 region has 18 residues. The CDR3 coding sequence is TGTGCCAGCAGTTTCCCCCGGCCAGGGGTGGGGGGGAACACTGAAGCTTTCTTT. This gives the protein CASSFPRPGVGGNTEAFF. Variable domain in full (rest from reference TRBV28 and TRBJ1-1): DVKVTQSSRYLVKRTGEKVFLECVQDMDHENMFWYRQDPGLGLRLIYFSYDVKMKEKGDIPEGYSVSREKKERFSLILESASTNQTSMYLCASSFPRPGVGGNTEAFFGQGTRLTVV.

The chain couples TRBV7-9 to TRBJ1-1, with 8 bases matching TRBD1. This CDR3 contains 13 residues. J was trimmed by 7 bases and V by 5 bases; bases with no gene match: 6. The V gene's germline CDR1 is SEHNR and CDR2 FQNEAQ (reference sequence). The CDR3 reads CASSLTGTGEAFF. DNA for the CDR3: TGTGCCAGCAGCCTTACAGGGACAGGTGAAGCTTTCTTT.

V and J are TRBV4-2 and TRBJ2-7; 7 positions agree with TRBD2. There are 15 residues in the CDR3. Trimming at V came to 0 bases and at J to 2 bases, leaving 4 bases not matched to a gene. Looked up from germline, CDR1 is LGHNA and CDR2 is YNFKEQ. CDR3 amino acids: CASSQDERGTYEQYF. In DNA form, the CDR3 reads TGTGCCAGCAGCCAAGATGAGCGGGGTACCTACGAGCAGTACTTC.

V and J are TRBV18 and TRBJ2-1; 9 bases agree with TRBD2. CDR3 length equals 16 residues. From germline, CDR1 is KGHSH and CDR2 LQKENI. Unmatched junction bases numbered 11, after V lost 4 bases and J lost 7 bases. The CDR3 DNA reads as TGTGCCAGCTCACTCCTAATTAGCGGGAGTTATAATGAGCAGTTCTTC. It is translated as CASSLLISGSYNEQFF.

By sample share, this clone is medium-sized. The chain carries TRBV4-1 and TRBJ2-3; no firm D call. V dropped 0 bases and J dropped 2 bases, with 6 bases sitting between them. From germline, CDR1 is MGHRA and CDR2 YSYEKL. The CDR3 has 14 amino acids. The CDR3 spells CASSQDRNTDTQYF. The CDR3 DNA sequence: TGCGCCAGCAGCCAAGACAGAAACACAGATACGCAGTATTTT.

The J gene is TRBJ1-1, the V gene TRBV6-1; D may be TRBD1 (6 bases). The CDR3 loop spans 13 amino acids. Per the germline V gene, CDR1 is MNHNS and CDR2 is SASEGT. V shed 4 bases and J shed 3 bases, with 9 bases lying between them. The CDR3 DNA is TGTGCCAGCAGTGGTGACAGGCACACTGAAGCTTTCTTT. It encodes CASSGDRHTEAFF.

This chain connects TRBV7-2 to TRBJ1-1; D is ambiguous. This CDR3 is 15 amino acids long. Trimming removed 0 bases from V and 7 bases from J, with 15 bases in between. Germline V gene lookup returns CDR1 SGHTA and CDR2 FQGNSA. CDR3 sequence reads: CASSLAVPDISEAFF. The CDR3 bases are TGTGCCAGCAGCTTAGCGGTTCCAGACATAAGTGAAGCTTTCTTT.

V usage is TRBV7-3 and J usage is TRBJ1-1; the match to TRBD1 covers 7 bases. V lost 2 bases, J lost 4 bases, and 4 bases stayed unmatched. CDR3 length: 14 residues. Germline CDR1 is SGHTA and CDR2 is FQGTGA. For the CDR3, the DNA is TGTGCCAGCAGCTTAGAGGGGGCAGGCACTGAAGCTTTCTTT. Translating it yields CASSLEGAGTEAFF.

The chain links TRBV19 to TRBJ1-1; D gene uncertain. V was trimmed by 4 bases and J by 2 bases, leaving 8 bases between them. The CDR3 covers 13 residues. Per the germline V gene, CDR1 is LNHDA and CDR2 is SQIVND (reference sequence). This chain's CDR3 is CASSTSDNTEAFF. CDR3 nucleotides: TGTGCCAGTAGTACATCAGATAACACTGAAGCTTTCTTT. Complete variable domain (other parts from reference TRBV19 and TRBJ1-1): DGGITQSPKYLFRKEGQNVTLSCEQNLNHDAMYWYRQDPGQGLRLIYYSQIVNDFQKGDIAEGYSVSREKKESFPLTVTSAQKNPTAFYLCASSTSDNTEAFFGQGTRLTVV.

The V call is TRBV7-2, the J call TRBJ2-1; no reliable D call. Germline V gene lookup returns CDR1 SGHTA and CDR2 FQGNSA. The CDR3 runs 15 residues. V lost 3 bases and J 5 bases, leaving 14 bases between the germline ends. The CDR3 here is CASSLEYRPHNEQFF. The CDR3 DNA is TGTGCCAGCAGCTTGGAATATCGGCCTCACAATGAGCAGTTCTTC. Full variable domain (missing parts from reference TRBV7-2 and TRBJ2-1): GAGVSQSPSNKVTEKGKDVELRCDPISGHTALYWYRQSLGQGLEFLIYFQGNSAPDKSGLPSDRFSAERTGGSVSTLTIQRTQQEDSAVYLCASSLEYRPHNEQFFGPGTRLTVL.

The chain recombines TRBV6-5 with TRBJ1-1, with D uncertain. There are 13 residues in the CDR3. Trimming removed 2 bases at V and 1 base at J, with 5 bases between. CDR1 and CDR2 (germline): MNHEY, SVGAGI. CDR3 nucleotides: TGTGCCAGCAGTTACAGGCCGAACACTGAAGCTTTCTTT. It yields the protein CASSYRPNTEAFF.

This sequence joins TRBV5-6 and TRBJ2-7; D uncertain. Germline V gene sequence: CDR1 SGHDT, CDR2 YYEEEE. The V gene lost 3 bases and the J gene lost 2 bases, with 6 bases spanning the gap. CDR3 length: 12 residues. The DNA of the CDR3 is TGTGCCAGCAGCTCTCAGGCCTACGAGCAGTACTTC. Protein product: CASSSQAYEQYF.

V and J are TRBV2 and TRBJ2-2, with 9 bases that match TRBD1. The CDR3 has 14 residues. The V and J ends lost 6 bases and 2 bases, in that order; junction bases with no gene match: 1. CDR1 and CDR2 (germline): SNHLY, FYNNEI. The CDR3 loop is CASRGQGNTGELFF. DNA of the CDR3: TGTGCCAGCAGGGGACAGGGAAACACCGGGGAGCTGTTTTTT.

The chain employs TRBV2 and TRBJ2-7; D tentatively reads TRBD1 or TRBD2 (5 bases each). The ends were cut back, 6 bases at V and 9 bases at J, with 21 bases in the middle. This CDR3 contains 14 residues. Germline V gene lookup returns CDR1 SNHLY and CDR2 FYNNEI. Here the CDR3 reads CASRLGDGVFGQYF. The CDR3 region has the DNA TGTGCCAGCAGGCTAGGGGACGGCGTCTTCGGGCAGTACTTC.

The chain carries TRBV7-9 and TRBJ2-3; a possible D gene is TRBD2 (5 bases). Trimming removed 5 bases at V and 3 bases at J, with 18 bases between. Germline V gives CDR1 SEHNR, CDR2 FQNEAQ (reference sequence). The CDR3 length is 16 residues. CDR3 in amino acids: CASSPFGESKTDTQYF. The CDR3 DNA sequence: TGTGCCAGCAGCCCCTTCGGGGAATCGAAGACAGATACGCAGTATTTT.

CDR3 protein: CAISESTPSSYNEQFF. As DNA, the CDR3 is TGTGCCATCAGTGAGTCGACTCCGAGCTCCTACAATGAGCAGTTCTTC. The genes are TRBV10-3 and TRBJ2-1; D is unresolved. The CDR3 loop spans 16 amino acids. The germline V gene has CDR1 ENHRY and CDR2 SYGVKD. The V and J ends lost 0 bases and 0 bases respectively, with 9 bases between them.

The chain joins TRBV7-9 to TRBJ2-1, with 14 bases fitting TRBD2. The CDR3 consists of 19 residues. The V and J ends lost 3 bases and 4 bases, in that order; junction bases with no gene match: 11. CDR1 and CDR2 (germline): SEHNR, FQNEAQ (reference sequence). CDR3 amino acids: CASSFTGTSGSGPYNEQFF. For the CDR3, the DNA is TGTGCCAGCAGCTTTACCGGGACTAGCGGGAGTGGCCCTTACAATGAGCAGTTCTTC.